The 13 T cell receptor beta chains below were found in one sample sequenced in a study of siplizumab effects on memory and regulatory T cells (dated by TCRdb to the late 2010s). Receptor libraries were prepared by the immunoSEQ multiplex PCR assay. This is the immuneACCESS table as TCRdb keeps it, with only in-frame sequences that have V and J called. A part of the clones is gone; compared with another copy, unresolved V genes explain less than half, and the rest is unexplained. Here the sample has about 99,000 clones; over 85% occur a single time. 0.6% to 0.7% of the sample is held by the ten biggest clonotypes. Source material: Tregs sorted from blood. The receptor source for this set is a human donor in good health.

The V gene is TRBV12-5, the J gene TRBJ2-5, with TRBD2 matching 11 bases. J gave up 5 bases and V 4 bases, and 12 bases lay outside the gene matches. The CDR3 is 17 residues long. CDR1 and CDR2 from the germline V gene are LGHNT and FRNRAP. The CDR3 nucleotides read TGTGCTAGTGGTTCAGAACAACTAGCGGGAGTCAGTGAGACCCAGTACTTC. As protein: CASGSEQLAGVSETQYF.

J is TRBJ2-7 and V is TRBV27, with D perhaps TRBD1 or TRBD2 (5 bases each). V lost 1 base, J lost 0 bases, and 13 bases lay in between. The germline gives CDR1 MNHEY, CDR2 SMNVEV (reference sequence). The CDR3 is 16 amino acids. CDR3 protein: CASSLLSGRYSYEQYF. CDR3 nucleotides: TGTGCCAGCAGTTTATTATCGGGGCGGTACTCCTACGAGCAGTACTTC.

The count of this clone is one. The chain is built from TRBV2 and TRBJ1-5, with 8 bases aligning to TRBD1. Trimming removed 6 bases from V and 4 bases from J; junction bases left unmatched: 11. The CDR3 is 16 residues long. The germline V gene encodes CDR1 SNHLY and CDR2 FYNNEI. Here the CDR3 reads CASSIQGGGSNQPQHF. Here the CDR3 DNA reads TGTGCCAGCAGCATACAGGGGGGAGGATCAAATCAGCCCCAGCATTTT.

The rearrangement links TRBV10-3 to TRBJ1-1, with D unresolved. The CDR3 is made up of 15 amino acids. The ends were cut back, 10 bases at V and 3 bases at J, with 21 bases in the middle. The germline V gene encodes CDR1 ENHRY and CDR2 SYGVKD. In nucleotides, the CDR3 is TGTGCCACCGGCCCTCGGGCTCGAGGGCACACTGAAGCTTTCTTT. It is translated as CATGPRARGHTEAFF.

The chain carries TRBV28 and TRBJ1-1; D possibly corresponds to TRBD1 (6 bases). The ends were cut back, 8 bases at V and 1 base at J, with 14 bases in the middle. Germline CDR1 is MDHEN and CDR2 is SYDVKM. This CDR3 comprises 14 residues. As DNA, the CDR3 is TGTGCCAGCGGCTTACAGGGATCGAACACTGAAGCTTTCTTT. Translating it yields CASGLQGSNTEAFF. Complete variable domain (other parts from reference TRBV28 and TRBJ1-1): DVKVTQSSRYLVKRTGEKVFLECVQDMDHENMFWYRQDPGLGLRLIYFSYDVKMKEKGDIPEGYSVSREKKERFSLILESASTNQTSMYLCASGLQGSNTEAFFGQGTRLTVV.

This rearrangement joins TRBV11-3 to TRBJ1-1, with 7 bases aligning to TRBD1. The J segment lost 1 base and the V segment lost 5 bases, leaving 4 bases of the junction unmatched. In germline, CDR1 is SGHNT, CDR2 YENEEA. The CDR3 loop spans 14 amino acids. The CDR3, as DNA: TGTGCCAGCAGCCAAGGGACAGCGAACACTGAAGCTTTCTTT. This gives the protein CASSQGTANTEAFF. Combining the CDR3 with reference TRBV11-3 and TRBJ1-1 gives the whole variable domain EAGVVQSPRYKIIEKKQPVAFWCNPISGHNTLYWYLQNLGQGPELLIRYENEEAVDDSQLPKDRFSAERLKGVDSTLKIQPAELGDSAVYLCASSQGTANTEAFFGQGTRLTVV.

V gene TRBV9 combines with J gene TRBJ1-1; possibly TRBD1 for D (5 bases). V lost 0 bases, J lost 1 base, and 10 bases lay in between. This CDR3 spans 15 amino acids. CDR1 SGDLS and CDR2 YYNGEE come from the germline V gene. CDR3 sequence: CASSVGGGWNTEAFF. The CDR3 DNA follows: TGTGCCAGCAGCGTAGGCGGGGGATGGAACACTGAAGCTTTCTTT.

This chain connects TRBV29-1 to TRBJ1-2, with D tentatively TRBD1 (5 bases). This CDR3 comprises 11 residues. V shed 5 bases and J shed 5 bases, with 9 bases lying between them. Germline V lookup: CDR1 SQVTM, CDR2 ANQGSEA. The CDR3 spells CSVRGGYGYTF. Here the CDR3 DNA reads TGCAGCGTTCGGGGCGGGTATGGCTACACCTTC.

The chain recombines TRBV10-3 with TRBJ1-6, with a weak D call TRBD1 (5 bases). The V end was cut by 7 bases, the J end by 6 bases, with 16 bases between. CDR1 is ENHRY and CDR2 is SYGVKD in the germline V gene. The CDR3 spans 15 residues. The CDR3 bases are TGTGCCATCACCCCTGGGGGGGGAAGTAATTCACCCCTCCACTTT. This sequence encodes CAITPGGGSNSPLHF.

This clone has only one observation. The chain carries TRBV4-2 and TRBJ1-4; D call uncertain. This CDR3 is built from 15 residues. Germline CDR1 and CDR2: LGHNA and YNFKEQ. Trimming shortened V by 1 base and J by 8 bases, and 14 bases separated the two germline ends. DNA of the CDR3: TGTGCCAGCAGCCAAGGTAGCAGGAGGTCAGAAAAACTGTTTTTT. It encodes CASSQGSRRSEKLFF.

The genes are TRBV19 and TRBJ1-2; TRBD1 aligns across 9 bases. This CDR3 spans 16 amino acids. CDR1 and CDR2 (germline): LNHDA, SQIVND (reference sequence). Trimming at V came to 5 bases and at J to 5 bases, leaving 12 bases not matched to a gene. CDR3 sequence (DNA): TGTGCCAGTAGTCCAAGCCCCGGGACAGGGCGATATGGCTACACCTTC. Translating it yields CASSPSPGTGRYGYTF.

J is TRBJ1-1 and V is TRBV12-5; a possible D gene is TRBD1 (5 bases). Germline-derived CDR1 and CDR2 are LGHNT and FRNRAP. CDR3 size: 17 residues. V was cut by 0 bases and J by 3 bases, with 17 bases left in between. CDR3 residues: CASGLVRPGNLHTEAFF. DNA of the CDR3: TGTGCTAGTGGTTTGGTCCGCCCAGGGAATTTGCACACTGAAGCTTTCTTT.

The V and J genes are TRBV5-5 and TRBJ2-3; 9 nucleotides agree with TRBD1. This CDR3 spans 14 amino acids. V lost 2 bases and J lost 4; bases outside the gene matches: 2. Germline loops: CDR1 SGHKS, CDR2 YYEKEE (reference sequence). CDR3 DNA sequence: TGTGCCAGCAGCTTCCGACAGGGGGCAGATACGCAGTATTTT. It specifies CASSFRQGADTQYF.